Below, 21 T cell receptor beta chains from the same sample are listed, as sequenced in a study of T cell repertoires in cytomegalovirus infection. TCRdb reanalysed the reads using MiXCR and keeps one entry per CDR3 protein. The sample contains over 300,000 distinct CDR3 sequences, 17% of which appear only once. The material sequenced was PBMCs. The source is a human donor in good health (CMV status not recorded). Some clones in this sample may be carry-over from other donors' samples.

The chain employs TRBV6-2 or TRBV6-3 and TRBJ2-1, with D possibly TRBD1 on 6 matching bases. CDR3 length equals 17 residues. Per the germline V gene, CDR1 is MNHEY and CDR2 is SVGEGT. The V gene lost 0 bases and the J gene lost 10 bases, with 22 bases spanning the gap. This CDR3 is CASSYSLRDTPDREQFF. DNA of the CDR3: TGTGCCAGCAGTTACTCACTTAGGGACACGCCTGATAGGGAGCAGTTCTTC.

The V gene is TRBV3-1, the J gene TRBJ2-5; D perhaps matches TRBD1 (7 bases). This CDR3 has 13 amino acids. V was shortened by 0 bases and J by 7 bases, with 9 bases between the two germline ends. Germline CDR1 is LGHDT and CDR2 is YNNKEL (reference sequence). The CDR3 spells CASSQDQGGTQYF. The CDR3, as DNA: TGTGCCAGCAGCCAAGACCAGGGGGGGACCCAGTACTTC.

This chain connects TRBV4-1 to TRBJ1-1; no firm D call. The germline V gene encodes CDR1 MGHRA and CDR2 YSYEKL. The CDR3 runs to 14 residues. Trimming removed 0 bases at V and 2 bases at J, with 7 bases between. The CDR3, as DNA: TGCGCCAGCAGCCAAGATCGGCGCAACACTGAAGCTTTCTTT. The encoded protein is CASSQDRRNTEAFF.

The chain employs TRBV20-1 and TRBJ2-7, with D uncertain. V was trimmed by 2 bases and J by 3 bases, leaving 11 bases between them. This CDR3 comprises 13 residues. Germline V CDR1 and CDR2: DFQATT, SNEGSKA (reference sequence). CDR3 DNA sequence: TGCAGTGCTAGACTTCAAGACATCTACGAGCAGTACTTC. This encodes CSARLQDIYEQYF.

The DNA for the CDR3 is TGCAGTGCTAGCTCTACCCGTGAGCAGTTCTTC. This encodes CSASSTREQFF. This chain connects TRBV20-1 to TRBJ2-1; no reliable D call. The CDR3 is made up of 11 amino acids. The germline gives CDR1 DFQATT, CDR2 SNEGSKA (reference sequence). V lost 3 bases and J 9 bases, leaving 9 bases between the germline ends.

This chain connects TRBV4-1 to TRBJ1-4, with D possibly matching TRBD1 (5 bases). Trimming took 5 bases from V and 7 from J, leaving 20 bases between them. CDR3 length: 16 amino acids. In germline, CDR1 is MGHRA, CDR2 YSYEKL. The CDR3 bases are TGCGCCAGCAGCTTGCGGGCGGGGCGTTTGGGTGAAAAACTGTTTTTT. Encoded protein: CASSLRAGRLGEKLFF.

In this sample, this clonotype turned up a few times. The V call is TRBV20-1, the J call TRBJ2-5, with 9 bases that match TRBD2. The CDR3 is 14 residues long. Germline V gene data show CDR1 as DFQATT and CDR2 as SNEGSKA (reference sequence). Germline trimming cut 0 bases from V and 5 bases from J; bases unmatched to any gene: 4. CDR3 sequence: CSARDSGLAETQYF. DNA for the CDR3: TGCAGTGCTAGAGATTCTGGACTAGCGGAGACCCAGTACTTC.

This chain connects TRBV7-4 to TRBJ2-5, with D perhaps TRBD2 (6 bases). Trimming shortened V by 1 base and J by 2 bases, and 11 bases separated the two germline ends. This CDR3 is 15 amino acids long. Per the germline V gene, CDR1 is SGHVT and CDR2 is SQSDAQ. DNA of the CDR3: TGTGCCAGCAGCTTAGGGTCGGCGGGGCAAGAGACCCAGTACTTC. It codes for CASSLGSAGQETQYF.

The CDR3 here is CASSPRENEQYF. CDR3 nucleotide sequence: TGTGCCAGCAGCCCCAGGGAGAACGAGCAGTACTTC. The V call is TRBV6-5, the J call TRBJ2-7, with D perhaps assigned TRBD1 or TRBD2 (5 bases each). The CDR3 is made up of 12 amino acids. Germline lookup yields CDR1 MNHEY and CDR2 SVGAGI. V was trimmed by 6 bases and J by 5 bases, leaving 11 bases between them.

This clonotype came up a few times. The chain couples TRBV5-1 to TRBJ1-1; 8 bases map to TRBD1. Germline V gene sequence: CDR1 SGHRS, CDR2 YFSETQ. The length of the CDR3 is 14 residues. Trimming removed 2 bases from V and 5 bases from J; junction bases left unmatched: 5. DNA for the CDR3: TGCGCCAGCAGCTTCGTAGGACAGGGAACTGAAGCTTTCTTT. Residues: CASSFVGQGTEAFF.

This clonotype has a handful of counts. This sequence joins TRBV11-2 and TRBJ2-2, with TRBD1 matching over 10 bases. Germline V gene lookup returns CDR1 SGHAT and CDR2 FQNNGV. This CDR3 has 15 residues. V lost 5 bases and J lost 4; bases outside the gene matches: 4. CDR3 in DNA: TGTGCCAGCAGCGGGGACAGGGGACTCACCGGGGAGCTGTTTTTT. Translated: CASSGDRGLTGELFF.

This sequence joins TRBV11-2 and TRBJ1-6; no firm D call. The V end lost 1 base, the J end lost 4 bases, and 11 bases lay between the germline ends. The CDR3 covers 16 residues. Per the germline V gene, CDR1 is SGHAT and CDR2 is FQNNGV. The CDR3 nucleotides are TGTGCCAGCAGCTTAGTGGCTGGGGTTTATAATTCACCCCTCCACTTT. Translated, it gives CASSLVAGVYNSPLHF. The whole variable domain, remainder taken from reference TRBV11-2 and TRBJ1-6, is EAGVAQSPRYKIIEKRQSVAFWCNPISGHATLYWYQQILGQGPKLLIQFQNNGVVDDSQLPKDRFSAERLKGVDSTLKIQPAKLEDSAVYLCASSLVAGVYNSPLHFGNGTRLTVT.

This clonotype was seen a few times. The V gene is TRBV12-3 or TRBV12-4, the J gene TRBJ2-3; D not certain. The CDR3 is made up of 16 amino acids. Between the trimmed V and J ends, which lost 6 bases and 4 bases, there was a span of 20 bases. The CDR3 reads CASSLDWLSAADTQYF. CDR3 bases: TGTGCCAGCAGCCTAGACTGGCTCTCGGCGGCAGATACGCAGTATTTT.

This clonotype has ten or more counts. This chain uses TRBV19 with TRBJ1-5; 7 bases fit TRBD1. The junction had 7 bases not matched to a gene; V was cut back by 4 bases and J by 4 bases. Germline V gene data show CDR1 as LNHDA and CDR2 as SQIVND (reference sequence). The CDR3 runs 15 residues. CDR3 coding DNA: TGTGCCAGTAGTAAATCCGGGACAGTGAATCAGCCCCAGCATTTT. It translates to CASSKSGTVNQPQHF.

There are a few counts of this clonotype. The gene calls are TRBV25-1 and TRBJ2-4, with 10 positions matching TRBD1. The germline V gene has CDR1 MGHDK and CDR2 SYGVNS. V gave up 3 bases and J gave up 4 bases; unmatched junction bases: 9. The length of the CDR3 is 17 residues. CDR3 sequence reads: CASSELGTGEPKNIQYF. Written as DNA, the CDR3 is TGTGCCAGCAGTGAGCTTGGGACAGGGGAACCGAAAAACATTCAGTACTTC.

This clonotype was observed a handful of times. The chain couples TRBV27 to TRBJ2-7, with 7 nucleotides matching TRBD1. Germline-derived CDR1 and CDR2 are MNHEY and SMNVEV (reference sequence). This CDR3 spans 15 amino acids. The ends lost 8 bases at V and 0 bases at J; junction bases unmatched: 10. CDR3 in DNA: TGTGCCAGCCGTGAGGGGGCTATTAGCTCCTACGAGCAGTACTTC. Translation: CASREGAISSYEQYF.

This chain links TRBV2 with TRBJ2-5; 8 bases match TRBD2. From germline, CDR1 is SNHLY and CDR2 FYNNEI. The CDR3 covers 17 residues. After removal of 6 bases from V and 2 bases from J, the junction contained 14 bases not matched to a gene. CDR3 protein: CASRSRGGGANQETQYF. In DNA form, the CDR3 reads TGTGCCAGCAGATCCCGGGGGGGGGGGGCGAATCAAGAGACCCAGTACTTC. Complete variable domain (other parts from reference TRBV2 and TRBJ2-5): EPEVTQTPSHQVTQMGQEVILRCVPISNHLYFYWYRQILGQKVEFLVSFYNNEISEKSEIFDDQFSVERPDGSNFTLKIRSTKLEDSAMYFCASRSRGGGANQETQYFGPGTRLLVL.

The chain combines TRBV12-3 or TRBV12-4 with TRBJ1-2; no clear D. The CDR3 has 15 residues. Trimming took 5 bases from V and 4 from J, leaving 17 bases between them. CDR3 DNA: TGTGCCAGCAGTCATTCGGGCGGCGTCATCTATGGCTACACCTTC. It translates to CASSHSGGVIYGYTF.

This clonotype has a count of ten or more. The genes are TRBV29-1 and TRBJ2-2; tentatively, D is TRBD1 (6 bases). The V and J ends lost 7 bases and 4 bases respectively, with 19 bases between them. This CDR3 contains 15 residues. Per the germline V gene, CDR1 is SQVTM and CDR2 is ANQGSEA. The CDR3 DNA reads TGCAGCGCCAAGACCCCGGGACAAAGCACCGGGGAGCTGTTTTTT. Translation gives CSAKTPGQSTGELFF.

This clonotype was counted at least ten times. J is TRBJ2-3 and V is TRBV11-2, with 11 nucleotides matching TRBD2. The V gene's germline CDR1 is SGHAT and CDR2 FQNNGV. V gave up 1 base and J gave up 5 bases; unmatched junction bases: 8. The CDR3 extends over 17 amino acids. The CDR3 DNA follows: TGTGCCAGCAGCTTAGGAAGACTAGCGGGGAGTGGAGATACGCAGTATTTT. It specifies CASSLGRLAGSGDTQYF.

This clonotype was seen only a few times. The chain links TRBV7-2 to TRBJ2-2, with 7 bases lining up with TRBD1. With 10 bases clipped from V and 6 bases from J, the junction kept 11 bases outside the gene matches. CDR1 SGHTA and CDR2 FQGNSA come from the germline V gene. CDR3 length equals 14 residues. The CDR3 loop is CATVQQGWAGELFF. In DNA, the CDR3 is TGTGCCACCGTACAACAGGGGTGGGCCGGGGAGCTGTTTTTT.